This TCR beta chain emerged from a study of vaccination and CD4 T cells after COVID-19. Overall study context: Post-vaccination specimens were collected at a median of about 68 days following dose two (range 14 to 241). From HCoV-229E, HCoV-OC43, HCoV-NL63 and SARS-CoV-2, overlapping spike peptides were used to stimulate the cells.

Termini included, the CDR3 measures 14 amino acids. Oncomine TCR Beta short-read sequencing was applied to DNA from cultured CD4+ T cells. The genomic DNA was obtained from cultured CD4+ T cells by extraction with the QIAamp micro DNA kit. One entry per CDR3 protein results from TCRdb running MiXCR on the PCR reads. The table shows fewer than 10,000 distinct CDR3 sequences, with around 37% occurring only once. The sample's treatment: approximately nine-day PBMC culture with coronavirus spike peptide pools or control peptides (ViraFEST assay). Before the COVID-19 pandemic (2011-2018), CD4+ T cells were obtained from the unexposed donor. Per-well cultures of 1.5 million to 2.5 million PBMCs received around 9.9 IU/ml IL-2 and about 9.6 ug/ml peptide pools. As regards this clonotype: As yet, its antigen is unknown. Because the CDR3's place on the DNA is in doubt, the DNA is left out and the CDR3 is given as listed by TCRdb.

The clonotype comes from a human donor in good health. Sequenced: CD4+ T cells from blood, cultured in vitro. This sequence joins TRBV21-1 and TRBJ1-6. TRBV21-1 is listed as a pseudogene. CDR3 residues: CASSLFGHGSPLHF.